The 6 T cell receptor beta chains below all came from one sample that was sequenced in a study of blood T cell repertoires in COVID-19. Measured with immunoSEQ multiplex PCR; TCRdb has only the in-frame clones, and not every one. The sample contains some 350,000 clones, about 88% of which appear only once. The sequencing input was PBMCs or T cells enriched from blood (not recorded which). Every receptor here comes from a woman aged 30 to 39 who had recovered from COVID-19.

The rearrangement links TRBV13 to TRBJ1-1; TRBD1 might be the D (5 bases). CDR3 length equals 15 residues. Trimming stripped 0 bases from V and 3 bases from J, with 11 bases between. Germline V lookup: CDR1 PRHDT, CDR2 FYEKMQ (reference sequence). CDR3 region: CASSLGWGGDTEAFF. Written as DNA, the CDR3 is TGTGCCAGCAGCTTAGGTTGGGGGGGGGACACTGAAGCTTTCTTT.

This chain joins TRBV28 and TRBJ1-2; 11 bases align to TRBD1. Germline values: CDR1 MDHEN, CDR2 SYDVKM. The CDR3 sequence is 15 residues long. J gave up 8 bases and V 5 bases, and 10 bases lay outside the gene matches. The CDR3 here is CASSLPGQGDVGYTF. In nucleotides, the CDR3 is TGTGCCAGCAGTCTGCCGGGACAGGGGGATGTGGGCTACACCTTC.

This chain uses TRBV2 with TRBJ2-1; D remains ambiguous. V was shortened by 3 bases and J by 7 bases, with 10 bases between the two germline ends. In germline, CDR1 is SNHLY, CDR2 FYNNEI. The CDR3 totals 13 residues. CDR3 DNA sequence: TGTGCCAGCAGTGAGTGGCTCAATAATGAGCAGTTCTTC. Translating gives CASSEWLNNEQFF. The variable domain in full, with the rest retrieved from reference TRBV2 and TRBJ2-1, is EPEVTQTPSHQVTQMGQEVILRCVPISNHLYFYWYRQILGQKVEFLVSFYNNEISEKSEIFDDQFSVERPDGSNFTLKIRSTKLEDSAMYFCASSEWLNNEQFFGPGTRLTVL.

The chain recombines TRBV27 with TRBJ1-5; D is uncertain. There are 14 residues in the CDR3. The germline V gene has CDR1 MNHEY and CDR2 SMNVEV (reference sequence). V gave up 3 bases and J gave up 0 bases, with 6 bases separating them. CDR3 protein: CASSFRVSNQPQHF. CDR3 bases: TGTGCCAGCAGTTTCCGGGTTAGCAATCAGCCCCAGCATTTT.

The chain is built from TRBV6-5 and TRBJ1-1; 8 bases are shared with TRBD1. The CDR3 is 13 residues long. J lost 1 base, V lost 7 bases, and 2 bases had no gene match. Germline V gene data show CDR1 as MNHEY and CDR2 as SVGAGI. The CDR3 protein is CASTDRGNTEAFF. The CDR3 DNA reads TGTGCCAGCACAGACAGGGGGAACACTGAAGCTTTCTTT.

This clone was counted between two and nine times. The chain combines TRBV3-1 (or the pseudogene TRBV3-2) with TRBJ2-7, with D possibly being TRBD1 (7 bases). CDR3 length: 18 residues. Germline CDR1 reads LGHDT; CDR2 reads YNNKEL (reference sequence). V gave up 4 bases and J gave up 0 bases, with 22 bases separating them. CDR3 region: CASSLEGSTGTVSYEQYF. CDR3 DNA: TGTGCCAGCAGCCTGGAGGGCTCAACCGGGACAGTCTCCTACGAGCAGTACTTC.